Shown below are 22 T cell receptor beta chains from a single sample sequenced in a study of cytomegalovirus exposure and HLA in healthy donors. Primers for the PCR totalled 60 Vbeta and 13 Jbeta. The protocol was immunoSEQ multiplex PCR, while the TCRdb copy is restricted to in-frame clones and leaves out a portion. The sample records some 130,000 clones, about 66% being singletons. Specimen: PBMCs. Receptors were obtained from a human donor in good health.

V gene TRBV29-1 combines with J gene TRBJ2-7; 9 nucleotides agree with TRBD2. The CDR3 covers 17 residues. V trimming: 1 base; J trimming: 7 bases; junction bases outside the gene matches: 17. CDR1 is SQVTM and CDR2 is ANQGSEA in the germline V gene. The CDR3 coding sequence is TGCAGCGTTGAAGTTGGGGGGCTAGCGGGAATCTCGGGGGAGCAGTACTTC. This sequence encodes CSVEVGGLAGISGEQYF.

This rearrangement joins TRBV5-1 to TRBJ2-7; D gene ambiguous. The germline V and J ends were trimmed by 5 bases and 5 bases, with 8 bases remaining between them. Per germline, CDR1 SGHRS and CDR2 YFSETQ. The CDR3 contains 11 residues. CDR3 in DNA: TGCGCCAGCAGACTTTCCAACGAGCAGTACTTC. Protein sequence: CASRLSNEQYF.

Only a few counts were recorded for this clone. The V gene is TRBV6-6, the J gene TRBJ2-7; D is unresolved. The CDR3 extends over 12 amino acids. Trimming took 7 bases from V and 6 from J, leaving 13 bases between them. Germline CDR1 is MNHNY and CDR2 is SVGAGI (reference sequence). DNA for the CDR3: TGTGCCAGCAACTACCCCCAAGGCGAGCAGTACTTC. Its protein product is CASNYPQGEQYF.

The chain links TRBV6-5 to TRBJ1-1, with D possibly matching TRBD1 (5 bases). The CDR3 extends over 13 amino acids. Germline loops: CDR1 MNHEY, CDR2 SVGAGI. Trimming stripped 3 bases from V and 6 bases from J, with 11 bases between. CDR3: CASSYTGGAEAFF. The CDR3 DNA reads TGTGCCAGCAGTTATACAGGAGGGGCTGAAGCTTTCTTT.

V and J are TRBV1 and TRBJ2-3; TRBD2 is taken as the D call from the table, unchecked against the DNA. TRBV1 constitutes a pseudogene. The CDR3 contains 17 residues. The CDR3 reads CTSSQDSASGSTDTQYF. CDR3 nucleotide sequence: TGCACCAGCAGCCAAGATTCCGCTAGCGGGAGTACAGATACGCAGTATTTT.

J is TRBJ2-1 and V is TRBV5-1; possibly TRBD2 for D (6 bases). From germline, CDR1 is SGHRS and CDR2 YFSETQ. The V gene lost 0 bases and the J gene lost 4 bases, with 11 bases spanning the gap. This CDR3 comprises 15 residues. In DNA form, the CDR3 reads TGCGCCAGCAGCTTGGTGGGACTTGGATACAATGAGCAGTTCTTC. It specifies CASSLVGLGYNEQFF.

The J gene is TRBJ2-1, the V gene TRBV6-1, with D possibly being TRBD1 (6 bases). Trimming removed 2 bases at V and 5 bases at J, with 13 bases between. The CDR3 length is 15 residues. CDR1 is MNHNS and CDR2 is SASEGT in the germline V gene. As DNA, the CDR3 is TGTGCCAGCAGTGAAACAGGGTTGGGGCACAATGAGCAGTTCTTC. Translating gives CASSETGLGHNEQFF.

The chain is built from TRBV5-6 and TRBJ2-7, with TRBD2 matching 8 bases. CDR3 size: 15 residues. V lost 0 bases, J lost 7 bases, and 9 bases stayed unmatched. Germline V CDR1 and CDR2: SGHDT, YYEEEE. The CDR3 DNA reads TGTGCCAGCAGCTTGGTGACTAGCGATTGGTGGGAGCAGTACTTC. Its translation is CASSLVTSDWWEQYF.

The chain recombines TRBV5-4 with TRBJ2-2; 7 bases match TRBD2. With V trimmed by 5 bases and J by 0 bases, 10 bases remained unmatched. This CDR3 is 17 amino acids long. Germline V CDR1 and CDR2: SGHNT, YYREEE (reference sequence). This CDR3 reads CASRPFFGGTNTGELFF. CDR3 sequence (DNA): TGTGCCAGCAGACCTTTCTTCGGGGGGACGAACACCGGGGAGCTGTTTTTT.

This clone was recorded once. The chain has TRBV5-1 and TRBJ1-5, with 9 bases that match TRBD1. J gave up 1 base and V 3 bases, and 2 bases lay outside the gene matches. This CDR3 has 15 amino acids. Germline CDR1 is SGHRS and CDR2 is YFSETQ. This CDR3 reads CASSSGTGSNQPQHF. CDR3 bases: TGCGCCAGCAGCTCCGGGACAGGGAGCAATCAGCCCCAGCATTTT.

The J gene is TRBJ1-3, the V gene TRBV7-9; a weak D match, TRBD1 (5 bases). CDR1 is SEHNR and CDR2 is FQNEAQ in the germline V gene (reference sequence). The CDR3 loop spans 14 amino acids. The V and J ends lost 4 bases and 3 bases respectively, with 10 bases between them. The CDR3 sequence: CASSSTVYGNTIYF. CDR3 in DNA: TGTGCCAGCAGCTCGACAGTTTATGGAAACACCATATATTTT.

V gene TRBV2 combines with J gene TRBJ2-7; 9 bases fit TRBD2. V was pared by 7 bases and J by 2 bases, with 3 bases of the junction left unmatched. The CDR3 extends over 13 amino acids. Germline lookup yields CDR1 SNHLY and CDR2 FYNNEI. DNA for the CDR3: TGTGCCAGCATGGTAGCGGGAGCCTACGAGCAGTACTTC. Translated: CASMVAGAYEQYF.

This clone was counted between two and nine times. The genes are TRBV11-2 and TRBJ2-2; D may be TRBD2 (5 bases). The V end lost 2 bases, the J end lost 2 bases, and 12 bases lay between the germline ends. The CDR3 spans 16 residues. Germline CDR1 is SGHAT and CDR2 is FQNNGV. The CDR3 DNA reads TGTGCCAGCAGCTTACGGGGAGTGGTAAACACCGGGGAGCTGTTTTTT. This translates into CASSLRGVVNTGELFF.

This clone was counted once. The gene calls are TRBV5-6 and TRBJ2-1, with 9 bases identical to TRBD2. CDR3 length equals 15 residues. Trimming took 2 bases from V and 3 from J; bases not matched to a gene: 3. CDR1 and CDR2 from the germline V gene are SGHDT and YYEEEE. In DNA form, the CDR3 reads TGTGCCAGCAGCTTAAGACTAGCGGTCTACAATGAGCAGTTCTTC. The encoded protein is CASSLRLAVYNEQFF.

As regards this clone: An end of the junction differs from the germline gene, which may be a read error. V is TRBV19 and J is TRBJ1-3, with 10 bases matching TRBD1. Germline V gene data show CDR1 as LNHDA and CDR2 as SQIVND (reference sequence). This CDR3 has 15 residues. The DNA for the CDR3 is TGTGCCAGCACACCGACAGGGGGCTTTGGAAACGCCATATATTTT. It is translated as CASTPTGGFGNAIYF.

The J gene is TRBJ2-2, the V gene TRBV7-3; 13 bases match TRBD2. The germline CDR1 and CDR2 sequences are SGHTA and FQGTGA. The junction had 12 bases not matched to a gene; V was cut back by 5 bases and J by 0 bases. The CDR3 totals 20 residues. CDR3 region: CASSLRDPGLAGPNTGELFF. The DNA for the CDR3 is TGTGCCAGCAGCCTAAGGGACCCGGGACTAGCGGGACCGAACACCGGGGAGCTGTTTTTT.

The V call is TRBV5-1, the J call TRBJ2-7; 8 bases line up with TRBD2. The germline CDR1 and CDR2 sequences are SGHRS and YFSETQ. CDR3 length equals 15 residues. The V segment lost 6 bases and the J segment 0 bases; nucleotides outside the gene matches: 8. CDR3 region: CASKRGTSSSYEQYF. The CDR3 bases are TGCGCCAGCAAGCGCGGGACTAGTAGCTCCTACGAGCAGTACTTC.

The chain combines TRBV19 with TRBJ1-5; tentative D call: TRBD1 (5 bases). With 5 bases removed from V and 0 bases from J, the gap between germline ends came to 11 bases. The CDR3 extends over 15 amino acids. Per the germline V gene, CDR1 is LNHDA and CDR2 is SQIVND (reference sequence). As DNA, the CDR3 is TGTGCCAGTAGTCCCGACAGCTATAGCAATCAGCCCCAGCATTTT. Residues: CASSPDSYSNQPQHF.

V and J are TRBV7-2 and TRBJ2-1; 8 positions match TRBD2. After removal of 2 bases from V and 5 bases from J, the junction contained 2 bases not matched to a gene. CDR1 is SGHTA and CDR2 is FQGNSA in the germline V gene. This CDR3 contains 14 residues. The CDR3, as DNA: TGTGCCAGCAGCTTAATTAGCGGGAACAATGAGCAGTTCTTC. Its protein product is CASSLISGNNEQFF.

This clone was seen a handful of times. J is TRBJ2-7 and V is TRBV7-2, with 9 positions matching TRBD1. V was pared by 5 bases and J by 6 bases, with 8 bases of the junction left unmatched. Germline CDR1 is SGHTA and CDR2 is FQGNSA. The CDR3 runs to 14 residues. In nucleotides, the CDR3 is TGTGCCAGCAGCCCGGGACAGGGACCCTTCGAGCAGTACTTC. Encoded protein: CASSPGQGPFEQYF.

V usage is TRBV18 and J usage is TRBJ2-7; D is unclear. The CDR3 sequence is 13 residues long. The germline V and J ends were trimmed by 3 bases and 0 bases, with 6 bases remaining between them. Germline V gene sequence: CDR1 KGHSH, CDR2 LQKENI. The CDR3 region has the DNA TGTGCCAGCTCACCCTTCGGCTCCTACGAGCAGTACTTC. Amino acids: CASSPFGSYEQYF.

J is TRBJ2-3 and V is TRBV5-1; 9 bases fit TRBD1. J was trimmed by 6 bases and V by 4 bases; bases with no gene match: 6. The CDR3 consists of 14 residues. Germline-derived CDR1 and CDR2 are SGHRS and YFSETQ. The CDR3, as DNA: TGCGCCAGCAGCCTCGGACAGGGGTGGGATACGCAGTATTTT. It encodes CASSLGQGWDTQYF.